Shown below are 4 T cell receptor beta chains from a single sample sequenced in a study of T cell clones after liver transplantation. Some clones are missing from TCRdb's copy, which holds only in-frame ones; the method was immunoSEQ multiplex PCR. Here the sample spans 50,000 to 60,000 clones, 70% being singletons. The sample in question was CD4+ T cells from blood, obtained at the approximately 16-month timepoint. These receptor sequences come from a human patient who received a liver transplant. Some T cells may arise from the graft donor.

The rearrangement uses TRBV6-5 and TRBJ1-2, with 8 bases aligning to TRBD1. J lost 7 bases, V lost 7 bases, and 5 bases had no gene match. CDR1 and CDR2 (germline): MNHEY, SVGAGI. The CDR3 covers 12 residues. CDR3 sequence reads: CASTSTGAGYTF. CDR3 DNA sequence: TGTGCCAGCACCTCGACAGGGGCTGGCTACACCTTC.

The chain recombines TRBV5-1 with TRBJ2-1, with 9 bases lining up with TRBD2. Trimming cost V 1 base and J 5 bases; bases outside gene matches: 7. This CDR3 has 16 residues. Germline V lookup: CDR1 SGHRS, CDR2 YFSETQ. CDR3 DNA: TGCGCCAGCAGCTTGAGGGGCGGGAGGGCCAACAATGAGCAGTTCTTC. It is translated as CASSLRGGRANNEQFF.

CDR3 sequence reads: CASSGGTGNLGYTF. In DNA, the CDR3 is TGCGCCAGCAGCGGGGGGACAGGGAATCTTGGCTACACCTTC. The chain employs TRBV5-1 and TRBJ1-2; 9 nucleotides match TRBD1. From germline, CDR1 is SGHRS and CDR2 YFSETQ. The CDR3 runs 14 residues. V dropped 4 bases and J dropped 7; count of bases not matched to a gene: 8.

This chain connects TRBV19 to TRBJ1-5; a possible D gene is TRBD1 (6 bases). The CDR3 has 13 amino acids. CDR1 and CDR2 (germline): LNHDA, SQIVND (reference sequence). The ends were cut back, 6 bases at V and 3 bases at J, with 9 bases in the middle. CDR3 amino acids: CASSRGHNQPQHF. DNA for the CDR3: TGTGCCAGTAGCAGGGGACACAATCAGCCCCAGCATTTT.